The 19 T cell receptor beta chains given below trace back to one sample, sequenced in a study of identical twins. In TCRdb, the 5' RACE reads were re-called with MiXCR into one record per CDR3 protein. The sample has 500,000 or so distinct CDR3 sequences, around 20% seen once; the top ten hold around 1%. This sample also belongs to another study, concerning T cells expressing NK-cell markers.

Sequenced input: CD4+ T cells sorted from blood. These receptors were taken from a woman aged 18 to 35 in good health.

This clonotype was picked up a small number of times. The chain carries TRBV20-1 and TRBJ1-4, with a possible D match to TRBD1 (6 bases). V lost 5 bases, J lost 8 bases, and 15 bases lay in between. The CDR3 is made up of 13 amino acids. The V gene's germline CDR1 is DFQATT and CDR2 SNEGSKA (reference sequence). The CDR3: CSAVAQGSEKLFF. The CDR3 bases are TGCAGTGCTGTAGCACAGGGATCGGAAAAACTGTTTTTT.

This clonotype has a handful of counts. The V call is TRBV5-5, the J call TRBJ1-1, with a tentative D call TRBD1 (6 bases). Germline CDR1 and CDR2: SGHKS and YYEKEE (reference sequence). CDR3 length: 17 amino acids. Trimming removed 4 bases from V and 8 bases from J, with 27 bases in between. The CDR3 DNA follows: TGTGCCAGCAGCCGACTGCGCCGGTCAGGGGCGAGTCAGGAAGCTTTCTTT. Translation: CASSRLRRSGASQEAFF.

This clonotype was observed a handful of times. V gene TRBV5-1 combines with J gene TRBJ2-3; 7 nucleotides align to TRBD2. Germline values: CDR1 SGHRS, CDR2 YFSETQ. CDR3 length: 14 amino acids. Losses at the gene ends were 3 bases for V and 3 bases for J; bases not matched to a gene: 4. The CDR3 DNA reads TGCGCCAGCAGCTCTCGACTAGCAACAGATACGCAGTATTTT. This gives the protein CASSSRLATDTQYF.

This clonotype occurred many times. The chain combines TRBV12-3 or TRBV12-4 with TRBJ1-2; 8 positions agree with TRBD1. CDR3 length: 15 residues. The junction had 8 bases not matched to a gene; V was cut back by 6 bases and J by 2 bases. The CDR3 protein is CASRRGQGRNYGYTF. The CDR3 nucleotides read TGTGCCAGCAGACGCGGACAGGGCCGCAACTATGGCTACACCTTC.

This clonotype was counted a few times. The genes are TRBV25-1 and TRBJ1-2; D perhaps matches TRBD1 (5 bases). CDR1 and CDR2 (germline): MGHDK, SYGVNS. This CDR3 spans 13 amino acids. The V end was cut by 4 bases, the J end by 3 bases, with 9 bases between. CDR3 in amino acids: CASSAGIDYGYTF. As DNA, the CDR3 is TGTGCCAGCAGTGCAGGGATTGACTATGGCTACACCTTC.

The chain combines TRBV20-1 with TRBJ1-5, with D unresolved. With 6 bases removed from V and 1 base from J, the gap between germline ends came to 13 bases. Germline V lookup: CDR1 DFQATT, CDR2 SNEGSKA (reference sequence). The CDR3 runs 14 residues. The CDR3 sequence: CSAPLGLSNQPQHF. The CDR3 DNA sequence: TGCAGTGCCCCCTTGGGGTTAAGCAATCAGCCCCAGCATTTT.

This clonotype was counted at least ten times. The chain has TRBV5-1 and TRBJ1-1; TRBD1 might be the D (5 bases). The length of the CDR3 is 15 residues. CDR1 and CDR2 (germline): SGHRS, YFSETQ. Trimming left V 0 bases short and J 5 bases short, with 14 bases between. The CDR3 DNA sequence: TGCGCCAGCAGCTTGGGGGGGACCCAGCGGACTGAAGCTTTCTTT. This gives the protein CASSLGGTQRTEAFF. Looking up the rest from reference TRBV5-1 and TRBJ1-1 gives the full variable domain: KAGVTQTPRYLIKTRGQQVTLSCSPISGHRSVSWYQQTPGQGLQFLFEYFSETQRNKGNFPGRFSGRQFSNSRSEMNVSTLELGDSALYLCASSLGGTQRTEAFFGQGTRLTVV.

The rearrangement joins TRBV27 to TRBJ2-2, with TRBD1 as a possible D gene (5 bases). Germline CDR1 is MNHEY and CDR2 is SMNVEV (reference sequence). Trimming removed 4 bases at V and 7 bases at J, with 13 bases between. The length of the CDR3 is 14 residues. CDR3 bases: TGTGCCAGCAGTTGGGCAGGGTATTACGGGGAGCTGTTTTTT. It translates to CASSWAGYYGELFF.

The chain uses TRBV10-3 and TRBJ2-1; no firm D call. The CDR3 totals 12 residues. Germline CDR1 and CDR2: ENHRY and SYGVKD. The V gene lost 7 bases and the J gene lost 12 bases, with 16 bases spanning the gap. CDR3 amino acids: CAIKPRTSTQFF. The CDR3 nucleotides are TGTGCCATCAAGCCCAGAACAAGTACGCAGTTCTTC.

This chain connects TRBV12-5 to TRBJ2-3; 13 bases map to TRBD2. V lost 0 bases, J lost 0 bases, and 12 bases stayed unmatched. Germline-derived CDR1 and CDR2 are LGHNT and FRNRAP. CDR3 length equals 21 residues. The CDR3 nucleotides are TGTGCTAGTGGTTTGGTTCCCGACGGGACTAGCGGGAAGAATAGCACAGATACGCAGTATTTT. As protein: CASGLVPDGTSGKNSTDTQYF.

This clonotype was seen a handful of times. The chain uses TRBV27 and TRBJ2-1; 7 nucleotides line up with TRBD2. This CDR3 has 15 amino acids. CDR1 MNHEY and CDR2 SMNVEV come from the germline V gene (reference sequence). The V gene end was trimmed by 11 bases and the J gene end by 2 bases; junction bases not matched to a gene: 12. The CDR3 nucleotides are TGTGCCTATGAGGGCGGGGGACCCCCCTACAATGAGCAGTTCTTC. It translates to CAYEGGGPPYNEQFF.

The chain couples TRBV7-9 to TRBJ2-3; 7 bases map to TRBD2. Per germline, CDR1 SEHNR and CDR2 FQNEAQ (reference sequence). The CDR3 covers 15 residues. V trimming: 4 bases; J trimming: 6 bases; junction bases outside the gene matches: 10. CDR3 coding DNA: TGTGCCAGCAGCTCAACGCGGGGGTTTCAGGATACGCAGTATTTT. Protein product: CASSSTRGFQDTQYF.

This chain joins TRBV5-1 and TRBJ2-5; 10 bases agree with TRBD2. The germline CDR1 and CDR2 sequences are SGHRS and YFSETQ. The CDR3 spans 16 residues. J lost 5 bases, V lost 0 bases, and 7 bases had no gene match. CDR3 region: CASSLGAGGPMETQYF. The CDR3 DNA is TGCGCCAGCAGCTTGGGAGCGGGAGGGCCAATGGAGACCCAGTACTTC. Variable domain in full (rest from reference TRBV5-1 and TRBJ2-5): KAGVTQTPRYLIKTRGQQVTLSCSPISGHRSVSWYQQTPGQGLQFLFEYFSETQRNKGNFPGRFSGRQFSNSRSEMNVSTLELGDSALYLCASSLGAGGPMETQYFGPGTRLLVL.

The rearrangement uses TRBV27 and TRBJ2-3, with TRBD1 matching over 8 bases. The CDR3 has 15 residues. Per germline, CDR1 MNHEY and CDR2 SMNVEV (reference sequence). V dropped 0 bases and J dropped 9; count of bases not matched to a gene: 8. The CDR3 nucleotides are TGTGCCAGCAGTTTATCGCAGGACAGGGTCGGCACGCAGTATTTT. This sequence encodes CASSLSQDRVGTQYF.

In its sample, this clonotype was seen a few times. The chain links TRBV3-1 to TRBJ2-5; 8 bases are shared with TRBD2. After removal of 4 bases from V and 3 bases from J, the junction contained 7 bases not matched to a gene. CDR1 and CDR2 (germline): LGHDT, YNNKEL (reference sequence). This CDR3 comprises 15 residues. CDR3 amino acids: CASSPSGGYKETQYF. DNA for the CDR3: TGTGCCAGCAGCCCTTCGGGGGGGTACAAAGAGACCCAGTACTTC.

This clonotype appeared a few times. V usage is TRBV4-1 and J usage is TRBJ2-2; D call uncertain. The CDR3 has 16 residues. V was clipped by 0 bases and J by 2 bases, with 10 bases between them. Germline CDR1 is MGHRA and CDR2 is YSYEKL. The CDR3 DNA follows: TGCGCCAGCAGCCAAGAGGTGGGGATCAACACCGGGGAGCTGTTTTTT. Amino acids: CASSQEVGINTGELFF.

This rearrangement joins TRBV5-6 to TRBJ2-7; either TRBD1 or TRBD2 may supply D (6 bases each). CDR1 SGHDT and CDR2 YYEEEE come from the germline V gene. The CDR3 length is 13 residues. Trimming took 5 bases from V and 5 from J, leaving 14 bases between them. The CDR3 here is CASRVQGGHEQYF. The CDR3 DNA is TGTGCCAGCAGGGTACAGGGAGGCCACGAGCAGTACTTC.

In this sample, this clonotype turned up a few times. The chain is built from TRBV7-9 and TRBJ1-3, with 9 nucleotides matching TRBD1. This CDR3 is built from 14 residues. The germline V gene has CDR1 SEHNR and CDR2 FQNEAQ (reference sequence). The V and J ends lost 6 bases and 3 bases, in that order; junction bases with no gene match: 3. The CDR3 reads CASRGTGLGNTIYF. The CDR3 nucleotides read TGTGCCAGCAGGGGGACAGGGCTTGGAAACACCATATATTTT.

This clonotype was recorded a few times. CDR3 DNA: TGCAGCGTTGTGTACATCACTGAAGCTTTCTTT. It specifies CSVVYITEAFF. The chain couples TRBV29-1 to TRBJ1-1; D gene ambiguous. CDR1 is SQVTM and CDR2 is ANQGSEA in the germline V gene. CDR3 length: 11 residues. Trimming shortened V by 4 bases and J by 4 bases, and 7 bases separated the two germline ends.